This T cell receptor (beta chain) was recorded in a study of T cell repertoires in cytomegalovirus infection. Across the study: Both a matching HLA type and CMV infection were indicated by public TCR beta signatures.

TCRdb reprocessed the reads via MiXCR and lists one record per CDR3 protein. The repertoire holds around 70,000 distinct CDR3 sequences, with over 3.5% as singletons. This clonotype was recorded at least ten times. What it binds is not known. Whole-study results and caveats: Pooled public TCR beta family frequency picked out CMV carriers with the relevant HLA. In two of eight donors, the top clonotype was HLA-C-restricted CMV-specific.

The CDR3 runs 15 residues. Germline V gives CDR1 SGHTA, CDR2 FQGNSA. V lost 5 bases and J 4 bases, leaving 17 bases between the germline ends. Sequenced material: PBMCs. This sequence originates from a human donor in good health (CMV status not recorded). Some clones in this sample may be carry-over from other donors' samples. V is TRBV7-2 and J is TRBJ1-1; possibly TRBD1 for D (6 bases). The CDR3: CASSRSSGGGTEAFF. CDR3 in DNA: TGTGCCAGCAGCCGCTCGAGTGGGGGCGGCACTGAAGCTTTCTTT.